The entry that follows covers one T cell receptor beta chain sequence. What it binds is unknown. One junction end does not reproduce the germline sequence, and a read error may be involved. This entry is derived from a study of T-cell reconstitution after alpha-beta-depleted transplantation in children. Per the germline V gene, CDR1 is SGDLS and CDR2 is YYNGEE. The length of the CDR3 is 15 residues. Unique molecular identifiers were used in preparing the TCRbeta library. MiXCR was run by TCRdb on the PCR reads, yielding one entry per CDR3 protein. This sample yields about 870,000 distinct CDR3 sequences, of which 16% are seen a single time; around 4.5% belongs to the top ten. The study, taken as a whole, reports: Some patients' high day-60 TCRbeta diversity was traced to surviving recipient T cells and thymic progenitors. One year after transplant, T-cell counts and diversity came mostly from newly produced T cells. In patients about two months after transplant, alpha-beta T cells reportedly arose from several hundred expanded graft clones.

This TCR came from a male patient between 5 and 17 years old who had a stem cell transplant for acute lymphoblastic leukemia, so the T cells may come from the graft donor. Here the sequenced sample was PBMCs, mostly from graft donor cells, taken 360 days after TCRalphabeta/CD19-depleted stem cell transplant. The J gene is TRBJ2-7, the V gene TRBV9, with unresolved D. The CDR3 nucleotides read TGTGCCAGCAGCGTAGGAGGTGTCTGGGGATCCCCTCTGCACTTC. Protein product: CASSVGGVWGSPLHF.